The 2 T cell receptor beta chains below all came from one sample that was sequenced in a study of brain T cells in children with intractable seizures. The method was immunoSEQ multiplex PCR; TCRdb's version includes in-frame clones alone and lacks a portion of them. Of some 64,000 clones detected, about 96% appear once; the ten largest clones hold roughly 0.38%. Here the sequenced sample was peripheral blood, taken at surgery. All receptors derive from a boy less than two years old with focal cortical dysplasia and intractable seizures.

V gene TRBV21-1 combines with J gene TRBJ2-1; TRBD2 was called by the table and not checked on the DNA. TRBV21-1 is recorded as a pseudogene. This CDR3 comprises 18 residues. The CDR3 nucleotides are TGTGCCAGCAGCAAAGCCTCCGGGACTAGCGCCTCAGGCGATGAGCAGTTCTTC. As protein: CASSKASGTSASGDEQFF.

This clone was found once. This rearrangement joins TRBV2 to TRBJ1-6, with 7 bases fitting TRBD1. Germline CDR1 and CDR2: SNHLY and FYNNEI. V lost 1 base to trimming and J lost 5 bases; unmatched junction nucleotides: 2. The CDR3 totals 15 residues. The CDR3 spells CASSEGQGDNSPLHF. CDR3 in DNA: TGTGCCAGCAGTGAAGGACAGGGCGATAATTCACCCCTCCACTTT.